Included here is one T cell receptor (beta chain) sequence, with context. This entry comes from a study of patients and donors after allogeneic stem cell transplantation. TCRdb used MiXCR to reprocess the RT-PCR reads, holding one entry per CDR3 protein. The data hold about 400,000 distinct CDR3 sequences, with around 15% observed a single time. Sequencing was carried out using blood, either unsorted or a sorted T cell fraction (not recorded which). The TCR originated in a human donor who was either an allogeneic HSCT recipient or a stem cell or donor lymphocyte infusion donor (not recorded which). It is not recorded whose cells these are; they may come from a transplant donor.

As DNA, the CDR3 is TGTGCCAGCATTGGACAGATCAATCAGCCCCAGCATTTT. Protein sequence: CASIGQINQPQHF. This chain uses TRBV6-2 or TRBV6-3 with TRBJ1-5; possibly TRBD1 for D (6 bases). Germline V lookup: CDR1 MNHEY, CDR2 SVGEGT. The CDR3 length is 13 residues. V dropped 7 bases and J dropped 3 bases, with 10 bases sitting between them.